Below are 4 T cell receptor beta chains sequenced from a single sample in a study of CD8 T cells in ankylosing spondylitis. A single record per CDR3 protein comes from TCRdb applying MiXCR to the 5' RACE reads. The sample consists of about 210,000 distinct CDR3 sequences, around 8% of them appearing once. Sequenced sample: blood, either unsorted or a sorted T cell fraction (not recorded which). These receptors were taken from a female donor with ankylosing spondylitis or in good health (not recorded which).

The table lists this clonotype with a few counts. The genes are TRBV5-1 and TRBJ2-3, with 11 bases lining up with TRBD2. Trimming took 2 bases from V and 5 from J; bases not matched to a gene: 1. Germline V gene data show CDR1 as SGHRS and CDR2 as YFSETQ. This CDR3 spans 14 amino acids. The DNA for the CDR3 is TGCGCCAGCAGCTTTAGCGGGAGGGGAGATACGCAGTATTTT. Translating it yields CASSFSGRGDTQYF.

On this clonotype: At one boundary the junction diverges from the germline segment, which might be a read error. The chain uses TRBV4-3 and TRBJ2-2; D remains unclear. Germline V gene sequence: CDR1 LGHNA, CDR2 YSLEER. The CDR3 runs to 14 residues. As DNA, the CDR3 is TGCGCCAGCAACCAAGGCTCAAACACCGGGGAGCTGTTTTTT. Translation gives CASNQGSNTGELFF.

This clonotype occurred many times. The V gene is TRBV29-1, the J gene TRBJ2-5; 9 nucleotides match TRBD2. Germline values: CDR1 SQVTM, CDR2 ANQGSEA. V gave up 4 bases and J gave up 2 bases; unmatched junction bases: 2. The CDR3 runs to 13 residues. DNA for the CDR3: TGCAGCGTTGTACTAGCGGGTCAAGAGACCCAGTACTTC. As protein: CSVVLAGQETQYF.

This clonotype was observed many times. The V gene is TRBV14, the J gene TRBJ1-5; D remains ambiguous. Germline V gene sequence: CDR1 SGHDN, CDR2 FVKESK. V shed 0 bases and J shed 6 bases, with 6 bases lying between them. The CDR3 is 13 residues long. The CDR3 sequence is CASSQDTFQPQHF. The CDR3 DNA sequence: TGTGCCAGCAGCCAAGATACCTTTCAGCCCCAGCATTTT.